This T cell receptor beta chain was recovered during a study of blood T cells in healthy people across ages. Study context: Per two T cells, about one barcoded beta molecule was captured through template switching. Study results and caveats: Unsorted PBMCs prevented conclusive naive versus antigen-experienced comparison.

This clonotype was detected a few times. Its specificity is not known. A sample-barcoded 5' primer and a J-beta primer mix were used in a second PCR of about 7 to 11 cycles. CDR3-containing paired-end reads numbered at least 2.5 million in each sample. TCRdb re-called the 5' RACE reads with MiXCR, one entry per CDR3 protein. The table records approximately 810,000 distinct CDR3 sequences, around 26% of them present only once. Peripheral blood was drawn, about 9.7 milliliters per donor. This clonotype originated in a woman older than 75 in good health. The sequenced material came from blood.

The CDR3 sequence: CASSARDRIAEAFF. CDR3 sequence (DNA): TGTGCCAGCAGCGCCAGGGACAGGATCGCTGAAGCTTTCTTT. V is TRBV7-2 and J is TRBJ1-1, with 8 positions matching TRBD1. The CDR3 has 14 amino acids. The germline CDR1 and CDR2 sequences are SGHTA and FQGNSA. V shed 5 bases, J shed 6 bases, and the junction held 8 bases outside the gene matches. The full variable domain, in which reference TRBV7-2 and TRBJ1-1 provide the parts outside the CDR3, is GAGVSQSPSNKVTEKGKDVELRCDPISGHTALYWYRQSLGQGLEFLIYFQGNSAPDKSGLPSDRFSAERTGGSVSTLTIQRTQQEDSAVYLCASSARDRIAEAFFGQGTRLTVV.